These 4 T cell receptor beta chains came from one sample sequenced in a study of blood T cell repertoires in COVID-19. This table comes from immunoSEQ multiplex PCR, and its TCRdb copy is limited to in-frame clones, with some not included. This sample has around 190,000 clones, with 81% found just once. Sequencing input: PBMCs or T cells enriched from blood (not recorded which). The receptors originated from a man aged 35-49 years who had recovered from COVID-19.

Regarding this clone: A much larger clone differs from this one at a single base, so this may be a read error. This chain uses TRBV7-9 with TRBJ2-2; 10 bases map to TRBD2. Germline V gives CDR1 SEHNR, CDR2 FQNEAQ (reference sequence). The trim removed 5 bases at V and 1 base at J, leaving 1 base unmatched. This CDR3 is 15 amino acids long. This CDR3 reads CASSRTSGNTGELFF. Here the CDR3 DNA reads TGTGCCAGCAGCCGGACTAGCGGGAACACCGGGGAGCTGTTTTTT.

There are a few counts of this clone. V usage is TRBV29-1 and J usage is TRBJ2-2, with 7 bases lining up with TRBD1. The V and J ends lost 4 bases and 6 bases, in that order; junction bases with no gene match: 5. The germline V gene has CDR1 SQVTM and CDR2 ANQGSEA. The CDR3 length is 13 residues. The chain's CDR3 is CSVGDRWAGELFF. Written as DNA, the CDR3 is TGCAGCGTTGGGGACAGATGGGCCGGGGAGCTGTTTTTT.

The chain recombines TRBV3-1 (or the pseudogene TRBV3-2) with TRBJ1-2, with D hard to call. V was shortened by 4 bases and J by 1 base, with 10 bases between the two germline ends. The CDR3 length is 14 residues. Germline assignment: CDR1 LGHDT and CDR2 YNNKEL (reference sequence). In DNA, the CDR3 is TGTGCCAGCAGCCCCTTAGTGCTTAACTATGGCTACACCTTC. It yields the protein CASSPLVLNYGYTF.

The V gene is TRBV11-2, the J gene TRBJ2-4; 10 bases map to TRBD2. Germline CDR1 and CDR2: SGHAT and FQNNGV. V shed 3 bases, J shed 0 bases, and the junction held 11 bases outside the gene matches. The CDR3 length is 19 residues. The CDR3 sequence is CASSFSGRAGGAAKNIQYF. The DNA of the CDR3 is TGTGCCAGCAGCTTCAGCGGGAGGGCAGGGGGCGCAGCCAAAAACATTCAGTACTTC.